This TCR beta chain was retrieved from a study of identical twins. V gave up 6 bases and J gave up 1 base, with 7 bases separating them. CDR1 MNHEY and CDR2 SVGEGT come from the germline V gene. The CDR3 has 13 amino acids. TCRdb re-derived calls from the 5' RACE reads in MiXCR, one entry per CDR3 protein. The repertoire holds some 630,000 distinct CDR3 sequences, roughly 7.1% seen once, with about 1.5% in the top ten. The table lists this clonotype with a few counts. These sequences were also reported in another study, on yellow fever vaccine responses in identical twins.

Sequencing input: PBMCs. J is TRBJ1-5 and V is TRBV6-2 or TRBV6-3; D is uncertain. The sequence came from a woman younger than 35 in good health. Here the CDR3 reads CASSPTSNQPQHF. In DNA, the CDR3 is TGTGCCAGCAGCCCGACAAGCAATCAGCCCCAGCATTTT.